Listed here is a single T cell receptor (beta chain). Its specificity is not known. Use of 60 Vbeta and 13 Jbeta primers characterized the PCR. Authors' methods: About 88 million unique TCR beta chains, around 10 million of them shared, were counted by a later analysis. The protocol was immunoSEQ multiplex PCR, while the TCRdb copy is restricted to in-frame clones and leaves out a portion. V and J calls and clone size are given by that table; D and trimming were obtained from the DNA. This table holds about 130,000 clones, about 80% found once. This sample was taken from a study of cytomegalovirus exposure and HLA in healthy donors. The study's findings and limits: Of the V segments, some could not be distinguished, including TRBV6-2 and TRBV6-3, and were excluded.

V lost 11 bases and J lost 1; bases outside the gene matches: 10. This CDR3 has 16 residues. The V gene's germline CDR1 is MDHEN and CDR2 SYDVKM. Source material: PBMCs. This TCR was recovered from a middle-aged man in good health and CMV-seronegative. V and J are TRBV28 and TRBJ1-5; 11 bases are a match to TRBD1. In nucleotides, the CDR3 is TGTGCCTACTCAGCCGGGACAGGGGGAAGCAATCAGCCCCAGCATTTT. Protein: CAYSAGTGGSNQPQHF.